Listed below are T cell receptor beta chains from one sample, sequenced in a study of blood T cell repertoires in COVID-19. Produced via immunoSEQ multiplex PCR; TCRdb's table is partial and in-frame only. The table lists under 350,000 clones, roughly nine tenths of them singletons, with 2% to 3% in the top ten. Sequencing was carried out using PBMCs or T cells enriched from blood (not recorded which). The receptor set was obtained from a man aged 60-69 years who had recovered from COVID-19. The CDR3 runs from the conserved cysteine through the conserved F or W. The D gene is left open where the match is weak. Expanded clones are given a class, and other clones once, few, many or no size at all.

TRBV6-5	TRBD2	16	TRBJ2-3	NA	CASSYPRGGRTDTQYF	TGTGCCAGCAGTTACCCGCGGGGGGGCCGGACAGATACGCAGTATTTT
TRBV28	NA	15	TRBJ1-5	once	CASAPLGDLNQPQHF	TGTGCCAGCGCCCCGCTGGGCGATCTCAATCAGCCCCAGCATTTT
TRBV12-3/TRBV12-4	NA	13	TRBJ1-6	NA	CASSFGVGSPLHF	TGTGCCAGCAGCTTCGGGGTTGGATCACCCCTCCACTTT
TRBV7-3	TRBD2	15	TRBJ2-1	NA	CASSLTSGSLHEQFF	TGTGCCAGCAGCTTAACTAGCGGGAGTCTGCATGAGCAGTTCTTC
TRBV11-2	NA	14	TRBJ2-1	once	CASRPSVTYNEQFF	TGTGCCAGCAGACCTAGCGTAACTTACAATGAGCAGTTCTTC
TRBV28	TRBD1	15	TRBJ1-5	NA	CASSTMGQGNGPQHF	TGTGCCAGCAGCACCATGGGACAGGGGAACGGGCCCCAGCATTTT
TRBV25-1	NA	12	TRBJ1-1	once	CASRRSNTEAFF	TGTGCCAGCAGGCGGAGTAACACTGAAGCTTTCTTT
TRBV6-5	NA	15	TRBJ2-7	NA	CASSYSAQFYREQYF	TGTGCCAGCAGTTACTCGGCACAGTTTTATCGCGAGCAGTACTTC
TRBV2	TRBD1	14	TRBJ1-6	NA	CASSPGQGNSPLHF	TGTGCCAGCAGTCCGGGACAGGGGAATTCACCCCTCCACTTT
TRBV7-2	NA	17	TRBJ2-7	NA	CASSFRALQDNSYEQYF	TGTGCCAGCAGCTTCCGGGCACTACAGGATAACTCCTACGAGCAGTACTTC
TRBV7-9	TRBD1	12	TRBJ1-2	NA	CASSSQGYGYTF	TGTGCCAGCAGCTCACAGGGGTATGGCTACACCTTC
TRBV13	TRBD2	14	TRBJ2-1	NA	CASKTSGNNNEQFF	TGTGCCAGCAAAACTAGCGGTAACAACAATGAGCAGTTCTTC
TRBV6-5	TRBD1	15	TRBJ1-1	NA	CASSRDSYMNTEAFF	TGTGCCAGCAGCCGGGACAGTTATATGAACACTGAAGCTTTCTTT
TRBV7-8	TRBD1	16	TRBJ1-5	NA	CASSYLGTVSNQPQHF	TGTGCCAGCAGCTATTTAGGGACAGTGAGCAATCAGCCCCAGCATTTT
TRBV7-8	TRBD1	18	TRBJ1-2	NA	CASSLARRDRGRPYGYTF	TGTGCCAGCAGCTTAGCGCGCCGGGACAGGGGGCGCCCCTATGGCTACACCTTC
TRBV28	NA	14	TRBJ1-4	NA	CASSDQGVGEKLFF	TGTGCCAGCAGTGATCAAGGGGTGGGTGAAAAACTGTTTTTT
TRBV25-1	TRBD1	16	TRBJ2-3	NA	CASSLGTGAPTDTQYF	TGTGCCAGCAGCTTAGGGACAGGGGCTCCCACAGATACGCAGTATTTT
TRBV9	TRBD2	14	TRBJ2-7	NA	CASSETGGPDEQYF	TGTGCCAGCAGCGAGACGGGAGGGCCGGACGAGCAGTACTTC
TRBV2	TRBD1	17	TRBJ1-4	NA	CASSEGGTESYYEKLFF	TGTGCCAGCAGTGAAGGGGGGACAGAGAGTTATTATGAAAAACTGTTTTTT
TRBV28	TRBD1	15	TRBJ2-2	NA	CASRRTGLNTGELFF	TGTGCCAGCAGGCGGACAGGTCTAAACACCGGGGAGCTGTTTTTT
TRBV4-2	NA	15	TRBJ2-7	NA	CASSQDPRASYEQYF	TGTGCCAGCAGCCAAGATCCCAGGGCCTCATACGAGCAGTACTTC
TRBV5-4	NA	14	TRBJ1-1	NA	CASSLFHRETEAFF	TGTGCCAGCAGCTTGTTCCACAGGGAAACTGAAGCTTTCTTT